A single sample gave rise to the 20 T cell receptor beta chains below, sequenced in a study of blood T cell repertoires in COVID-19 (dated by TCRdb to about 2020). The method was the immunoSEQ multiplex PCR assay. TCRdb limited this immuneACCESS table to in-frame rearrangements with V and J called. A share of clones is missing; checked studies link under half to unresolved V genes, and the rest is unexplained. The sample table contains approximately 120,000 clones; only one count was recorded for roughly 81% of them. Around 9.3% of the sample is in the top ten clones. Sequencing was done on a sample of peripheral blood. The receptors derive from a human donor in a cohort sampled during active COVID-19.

DNA of the CDR3: TGTGCCAGCAGGGGACAGGGGGTTGAAAAACTGTTTTTT. Translation gives CASRGQGVEKLFF. The rearrangement joins TRBV27 to TRBJ1-4, with 11 bases matching TRBD1. After removal of 6 bases from V and 7 bases from J, the junction contained 1 base not matched to a gene. The CDR3 is 13 amino acids. Germline V gives CDR1 MNHEY, CDR2 SMNVEV (reference sequence).

The CDR3 DNA is TGTGCCAGCAGTGAAACCTCGGAGAGGTCGTACACCTTC. It yields the protein CASSETSERSYTF. The chain recombines TRBV6-1 with TRBJ1-2, with D hard to call. Germline loops: CDR1 MNHNS, CDR2 SASEGT. CDR3 length: 13 amino acids. The ends were cut back, 2 bases at V and 11 bases at J, with 15 bases in the middle.

CDR3 nucleotide sequence: TGCAGCGTAAAACTGGACAGCGAATCCTATAATTCACCCCTCCACTTT. Translation: CSVKLDSESYNSPLHF. This chain connects TRBV29-1 to TRBJ1-6; a possible D gene is TRBD1 (6 bases). V was cut by 6 bases and J by 1 base, with 16 bases left in between. CDR1 and CDR2 from the germline V gene are SQVTM and ANQGSEA. The CDR3 has 16 residues.

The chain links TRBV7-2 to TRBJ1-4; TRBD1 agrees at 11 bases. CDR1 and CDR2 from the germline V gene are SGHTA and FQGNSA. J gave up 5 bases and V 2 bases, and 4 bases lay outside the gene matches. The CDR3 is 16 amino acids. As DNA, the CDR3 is TGTGCCAGCAGCTTAATCGGGACAGGGGGGAATGAAAAACTGTTTTTT. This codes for CASSLIGTGGNEKLFF.

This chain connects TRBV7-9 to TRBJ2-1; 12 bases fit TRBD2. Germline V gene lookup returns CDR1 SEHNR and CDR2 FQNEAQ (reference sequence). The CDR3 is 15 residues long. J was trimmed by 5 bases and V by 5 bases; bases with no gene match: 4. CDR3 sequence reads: CASSPTSGGNNEQFF. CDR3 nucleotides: TGTGCCAGCAGCCCGACTAGCGGGGGAAACAATGAGCAGTTCTTC.

The CDR3 spells CASSRQGPYEQYF. The CDR3 coding sequence is TGTGCCAGCAGTAGACAGGGACCCTACGAGCAGTACTTC. This chain uses TRBV12-3 or TRBV12-4 with TRBJ2-7, with 7 bases identical to TRBD1. The CDR3 has 13 residues. V gave up 5 bases and J gave up 2 bases; unmatched junction bases: 3.

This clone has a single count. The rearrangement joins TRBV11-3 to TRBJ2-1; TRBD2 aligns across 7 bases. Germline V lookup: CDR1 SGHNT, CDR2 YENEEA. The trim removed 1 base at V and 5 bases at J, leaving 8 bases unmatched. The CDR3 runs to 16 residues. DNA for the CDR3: TGTGCCAGCAGCTTAGCGGCTCAGCGGGGAAACAATGAGCAGTTCTTC. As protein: CASSLAAQRGNNEQFF.

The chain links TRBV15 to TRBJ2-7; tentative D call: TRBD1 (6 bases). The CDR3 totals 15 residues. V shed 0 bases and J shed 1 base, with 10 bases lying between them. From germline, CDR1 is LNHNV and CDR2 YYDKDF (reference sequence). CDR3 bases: TGTGCCACCAGCAGAGAGACAGGAGCGTCCTACGAGCAGTACTTC. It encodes CATSRETGASYEQYF.

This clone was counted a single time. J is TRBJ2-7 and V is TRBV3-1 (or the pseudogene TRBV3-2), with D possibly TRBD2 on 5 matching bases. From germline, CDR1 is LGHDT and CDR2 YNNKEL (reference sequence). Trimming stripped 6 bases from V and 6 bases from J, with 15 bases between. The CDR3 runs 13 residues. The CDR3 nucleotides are TGTGCCAGCAGTCCTACCGGAGGCGCCGAGCAGTACTTC. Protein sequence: CASSPTGGAEQYF.

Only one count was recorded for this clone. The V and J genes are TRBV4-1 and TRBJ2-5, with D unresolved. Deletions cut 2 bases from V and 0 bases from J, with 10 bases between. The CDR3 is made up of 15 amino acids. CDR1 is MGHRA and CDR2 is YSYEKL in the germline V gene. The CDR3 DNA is TGCGCCAGCAGCCAAACGGCGACAAACCAAGAGACCCAGTACTTC. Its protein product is CASSQTATNQETQYF.

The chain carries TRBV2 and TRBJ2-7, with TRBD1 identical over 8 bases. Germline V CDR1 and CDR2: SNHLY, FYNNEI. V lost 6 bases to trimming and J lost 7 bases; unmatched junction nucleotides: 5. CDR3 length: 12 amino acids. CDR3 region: CASRGQGGEQYF. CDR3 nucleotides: TGTGCCAGCAGAGGACAGGGCGGAGAGCAGTACTTC.

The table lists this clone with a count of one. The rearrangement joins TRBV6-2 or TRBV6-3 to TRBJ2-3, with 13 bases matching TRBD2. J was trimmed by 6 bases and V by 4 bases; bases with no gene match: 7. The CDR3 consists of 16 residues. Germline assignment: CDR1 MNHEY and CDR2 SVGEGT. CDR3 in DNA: TGTGCCAGCAGTTCCCGGACTAGCGGGAGTTGGGATACGCAGTATTTT. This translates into CASSSRTSGSWDTQYF.

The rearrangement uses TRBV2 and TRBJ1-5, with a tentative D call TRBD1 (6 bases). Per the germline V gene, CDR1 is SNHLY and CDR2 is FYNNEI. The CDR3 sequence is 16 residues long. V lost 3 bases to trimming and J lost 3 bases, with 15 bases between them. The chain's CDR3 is CASSEGGAPDNQPQHF. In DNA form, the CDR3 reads TGTGCCAGCAGTGAGGGGGGGGCCCCCGACAATCAGCCCCAGCATTTT.

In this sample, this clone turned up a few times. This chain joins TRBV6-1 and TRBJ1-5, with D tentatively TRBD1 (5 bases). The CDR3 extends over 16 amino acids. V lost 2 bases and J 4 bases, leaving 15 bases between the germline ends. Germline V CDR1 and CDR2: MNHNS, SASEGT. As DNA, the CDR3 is TGTGCCAGCAGTGAACGCTGGCAGGGCCGGAATCAGCCCCAGCATTTT. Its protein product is CASSERWQGRNQPQHF.

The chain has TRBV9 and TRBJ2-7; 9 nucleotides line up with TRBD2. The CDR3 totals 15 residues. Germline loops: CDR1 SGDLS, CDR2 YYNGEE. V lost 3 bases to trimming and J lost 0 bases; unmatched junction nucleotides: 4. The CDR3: CASSAHSGSSYEQYF. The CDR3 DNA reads TGTGCCAGCAGCGCCCATAGCGGGAGCTCCTACGAGCAGTACTTC.

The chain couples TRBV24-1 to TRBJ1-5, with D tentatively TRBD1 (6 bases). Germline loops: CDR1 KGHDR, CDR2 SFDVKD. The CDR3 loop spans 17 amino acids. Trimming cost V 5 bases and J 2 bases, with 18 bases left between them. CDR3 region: CATSANTGRGGNQPQHF. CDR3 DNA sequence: TGTGCCACCAGTGCCAACACAGGGCGGGGGGGCAATCAGCCCCAGCATTTT.

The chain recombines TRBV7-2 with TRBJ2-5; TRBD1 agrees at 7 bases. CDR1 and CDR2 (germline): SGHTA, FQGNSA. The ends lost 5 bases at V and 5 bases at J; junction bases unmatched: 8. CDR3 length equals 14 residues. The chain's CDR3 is CASSPQGLRETQYF. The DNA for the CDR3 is TGTGCCAGCAGCCCACAGGGGTTGCGGGAGACCCAGTACTTC.

The CDR3 region has the DNA TGTGCCATCAGTGCCCAACTTCGGACAGGGGCGGGCGATGCTTTCTTT. It codes for CAISAQLRTGAGDAFF. The chain joins TRBV10-3 to TRBJ1-1; TRBD1 aligns across 9 bases. This CDR3 spans 16 amino acids. V was pared by 4 bases and J by 11 bases, with 17 bases of the junction left unmatched. Germline CDR1 ENHRY, CDR2 SYGVKD.

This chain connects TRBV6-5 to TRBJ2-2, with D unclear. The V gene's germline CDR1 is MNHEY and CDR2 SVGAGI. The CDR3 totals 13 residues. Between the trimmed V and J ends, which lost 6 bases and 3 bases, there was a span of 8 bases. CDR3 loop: CASSRSDTGELFF. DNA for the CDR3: TGTGCCAGCAGCAGGTCGGACACCGGGGAGCTGTTTTTT.

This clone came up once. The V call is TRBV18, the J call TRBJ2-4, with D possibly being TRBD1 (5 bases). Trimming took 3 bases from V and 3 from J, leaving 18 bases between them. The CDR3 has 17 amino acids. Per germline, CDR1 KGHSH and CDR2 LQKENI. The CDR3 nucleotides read TGTGCCAGCTCACCGGCAGGGAATCGGGTGGGCAAAAACATTCAGTACTTC. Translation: CASSPAGNRVGKNIQYF. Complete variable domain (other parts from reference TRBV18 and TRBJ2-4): NAGVMQNPRHLVRRRGQEARLRCSPMKGHSHVYWYRQLPEEGLKFMVYLQKENIIDESGMPKERFSAEFPKEGPSILRIQQVVRGDSAAYFCASSPAGNRVGKNIQYFGAGTRLSVL.